This T cell receptor beta chain was observed in a study of cytomegalovirus exposure and HLA in healthy donors. The V gene lost 0 bases and the J gene lost 9 bases, with 16 bases spanning the gap. Germline V CDR1 and CDR2: SGHNT, YYREEE (reference sequence). The CDR3 runs to 15 residues. Here immunoSEQ multiplex PCR was the method, and the copy in TCRdb shows in-frame clones only, minus some. The table includes 200,000 or so clones, approximately 82% detected once. Sequenced: PBMCs. This chain uses TRBV5-4 with TRBJ2-1; tentative D call: TRBD2 (5 bases). The clonotype comes from a woman in her thirties in good health and CMV-seropositive. This chain's CDR3 is CASSLALEGKGEQFF. CDR3 sequence (DNA): TGTGCCAGCAGCTTGGCCCTAGAGGGAAAGGGTGAGCAGTTCTTC.